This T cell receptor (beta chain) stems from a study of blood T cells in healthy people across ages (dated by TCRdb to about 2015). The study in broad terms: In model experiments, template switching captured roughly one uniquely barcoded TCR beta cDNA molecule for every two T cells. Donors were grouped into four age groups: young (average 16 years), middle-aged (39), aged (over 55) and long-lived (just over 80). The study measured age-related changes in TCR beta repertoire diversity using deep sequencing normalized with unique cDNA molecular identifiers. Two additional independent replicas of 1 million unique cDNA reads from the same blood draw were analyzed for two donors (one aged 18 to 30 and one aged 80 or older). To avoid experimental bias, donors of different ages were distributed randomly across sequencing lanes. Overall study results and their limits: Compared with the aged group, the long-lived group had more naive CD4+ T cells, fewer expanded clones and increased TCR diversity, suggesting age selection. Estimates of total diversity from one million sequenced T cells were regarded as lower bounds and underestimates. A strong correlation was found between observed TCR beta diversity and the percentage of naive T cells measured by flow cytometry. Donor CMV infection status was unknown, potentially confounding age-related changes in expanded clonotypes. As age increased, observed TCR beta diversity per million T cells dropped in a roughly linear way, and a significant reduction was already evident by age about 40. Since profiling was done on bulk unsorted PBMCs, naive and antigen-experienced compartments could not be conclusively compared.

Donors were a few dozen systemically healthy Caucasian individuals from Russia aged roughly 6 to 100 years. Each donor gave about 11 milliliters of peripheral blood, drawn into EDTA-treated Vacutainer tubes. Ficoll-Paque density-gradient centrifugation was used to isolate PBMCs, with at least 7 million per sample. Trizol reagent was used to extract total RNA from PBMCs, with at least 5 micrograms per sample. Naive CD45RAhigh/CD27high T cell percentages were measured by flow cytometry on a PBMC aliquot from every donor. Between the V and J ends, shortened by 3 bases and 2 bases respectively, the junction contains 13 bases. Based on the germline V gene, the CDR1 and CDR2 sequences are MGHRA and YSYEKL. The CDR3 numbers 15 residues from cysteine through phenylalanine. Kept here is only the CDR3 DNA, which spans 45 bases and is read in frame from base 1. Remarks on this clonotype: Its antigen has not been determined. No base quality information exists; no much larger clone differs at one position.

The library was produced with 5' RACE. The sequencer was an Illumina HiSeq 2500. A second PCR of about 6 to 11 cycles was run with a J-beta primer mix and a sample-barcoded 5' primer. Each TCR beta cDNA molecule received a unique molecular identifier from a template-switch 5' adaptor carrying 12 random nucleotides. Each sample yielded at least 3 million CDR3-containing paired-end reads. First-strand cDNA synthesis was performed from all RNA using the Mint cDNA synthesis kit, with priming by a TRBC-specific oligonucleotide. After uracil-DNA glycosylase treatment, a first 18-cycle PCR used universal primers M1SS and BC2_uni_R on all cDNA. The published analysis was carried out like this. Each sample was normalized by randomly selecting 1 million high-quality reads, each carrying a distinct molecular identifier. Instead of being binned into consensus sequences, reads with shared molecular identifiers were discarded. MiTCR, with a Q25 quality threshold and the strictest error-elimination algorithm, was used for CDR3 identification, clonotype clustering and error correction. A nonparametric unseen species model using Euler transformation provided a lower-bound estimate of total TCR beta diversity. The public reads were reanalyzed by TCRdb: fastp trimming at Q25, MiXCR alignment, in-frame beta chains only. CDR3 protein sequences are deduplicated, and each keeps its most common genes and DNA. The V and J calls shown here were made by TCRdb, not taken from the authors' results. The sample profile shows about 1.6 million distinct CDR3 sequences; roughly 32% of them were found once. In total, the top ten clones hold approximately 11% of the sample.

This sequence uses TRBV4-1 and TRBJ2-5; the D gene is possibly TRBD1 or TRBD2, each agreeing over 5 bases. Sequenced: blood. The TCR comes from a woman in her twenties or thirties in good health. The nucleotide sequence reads TGCGCCAGCAGCCAGAGCCCGGGGCGACAAGAGACCCAGTACTTC. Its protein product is CASSQSPGRQETQYF.